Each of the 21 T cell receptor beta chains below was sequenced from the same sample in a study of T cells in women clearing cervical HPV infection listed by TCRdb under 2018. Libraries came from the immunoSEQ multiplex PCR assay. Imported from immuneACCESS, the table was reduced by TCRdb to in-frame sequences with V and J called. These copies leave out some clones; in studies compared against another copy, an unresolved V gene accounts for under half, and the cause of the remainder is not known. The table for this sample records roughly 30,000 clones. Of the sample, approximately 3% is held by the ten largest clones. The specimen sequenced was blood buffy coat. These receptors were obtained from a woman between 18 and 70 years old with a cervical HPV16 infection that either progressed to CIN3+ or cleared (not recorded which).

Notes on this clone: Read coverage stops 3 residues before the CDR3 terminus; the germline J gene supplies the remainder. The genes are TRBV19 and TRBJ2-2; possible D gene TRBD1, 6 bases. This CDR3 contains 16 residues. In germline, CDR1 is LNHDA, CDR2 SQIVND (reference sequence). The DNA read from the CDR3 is TGTGCCAGTAGTCTATTTGGGGGCACCTATAATTCACCG. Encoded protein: CASSLFGGTYNSP. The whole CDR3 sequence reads CASSLFGGTYNSPLFF.

This CDR3 reads CASSEAQGTKLFF. The covered CDR3 bases are TGTGCCAGCAGTGAAGCGCAGGGGACAAAA. The chain uses TRBV6-1 and TRBJ1-4; tentatively, D is TRBD1 (6 bases). The observed sequence ends 3 residues before the CDR3 terminus, with the missing tail filled in from the germline J gene. This CDR3 spans 13 amino acids. Trimming removed 0 bases at V and 10 bases at J, with 9 bases between. The germline gives CDR1 MNHNS, CDR2 SASEGT.

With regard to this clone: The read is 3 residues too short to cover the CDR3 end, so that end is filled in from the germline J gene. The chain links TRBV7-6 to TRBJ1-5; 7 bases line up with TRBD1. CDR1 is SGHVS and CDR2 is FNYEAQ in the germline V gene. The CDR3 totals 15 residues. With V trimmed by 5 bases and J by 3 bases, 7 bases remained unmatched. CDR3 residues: CASSPGTALNQPQHF. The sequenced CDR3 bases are TGTGCCAGCAGCCCCGGGACAGCTCTCAATCAGCCC.

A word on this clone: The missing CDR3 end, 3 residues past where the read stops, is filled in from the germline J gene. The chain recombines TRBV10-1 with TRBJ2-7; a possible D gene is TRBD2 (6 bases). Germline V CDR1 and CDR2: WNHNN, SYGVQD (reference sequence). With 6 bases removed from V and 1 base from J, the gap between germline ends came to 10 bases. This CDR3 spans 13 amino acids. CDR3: CASRTRNSYEQYF. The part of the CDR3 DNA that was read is TGCGCCAGCAGGACTAGAAATTCCTACGAG.

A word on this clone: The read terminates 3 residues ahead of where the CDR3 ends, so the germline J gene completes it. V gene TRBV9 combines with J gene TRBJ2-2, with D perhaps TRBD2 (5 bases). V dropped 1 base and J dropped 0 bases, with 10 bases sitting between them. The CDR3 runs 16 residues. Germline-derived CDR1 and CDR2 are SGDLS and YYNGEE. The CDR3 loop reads CASSVLTGSNTGELFF. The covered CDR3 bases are TGTGCCAGCAGCGTACTAACGGGGTCGAACACCGGGGAG.

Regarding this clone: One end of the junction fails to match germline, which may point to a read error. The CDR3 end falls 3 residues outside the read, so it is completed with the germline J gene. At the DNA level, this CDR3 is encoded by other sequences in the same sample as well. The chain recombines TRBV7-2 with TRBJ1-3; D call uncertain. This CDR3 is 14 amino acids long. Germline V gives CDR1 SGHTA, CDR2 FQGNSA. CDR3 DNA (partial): TGTGCCAGCAGCGAGGACTACTCTGGAAACACT. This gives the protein CASSEDYSGNT. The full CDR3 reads CASSEDYSGNTIYF. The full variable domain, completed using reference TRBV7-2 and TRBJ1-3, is GAGVSQSPSNKVTEKGKDVELRCDPISGHTALYWYRQSLGQGLEFLIYFQGNSAPDKSGLPSDRFSAERTGGSVSTLTIQRTQQEDSAVYLCASSEDYSGNTIYFGEGSWLTVV.

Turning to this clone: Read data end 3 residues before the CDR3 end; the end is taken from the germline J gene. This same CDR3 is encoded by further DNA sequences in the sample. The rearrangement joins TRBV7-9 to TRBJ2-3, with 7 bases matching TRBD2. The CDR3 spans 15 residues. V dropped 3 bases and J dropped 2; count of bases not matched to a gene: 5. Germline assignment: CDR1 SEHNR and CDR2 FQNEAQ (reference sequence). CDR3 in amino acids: CASSLGGGPTDTQYF. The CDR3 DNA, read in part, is TGTGCCAGCAGCTTGGGGGGGGGACCCACAGATACG.

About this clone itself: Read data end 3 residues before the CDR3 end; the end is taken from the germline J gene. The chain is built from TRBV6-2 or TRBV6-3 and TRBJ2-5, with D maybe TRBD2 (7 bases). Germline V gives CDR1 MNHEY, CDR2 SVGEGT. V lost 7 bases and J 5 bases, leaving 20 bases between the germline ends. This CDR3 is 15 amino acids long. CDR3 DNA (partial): TGTGCCAGCAACCCACCTAGGGGGGGACTCGAGACC. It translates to CASNPPRGGLET. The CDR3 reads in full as CASNPPRGGLETQYF.

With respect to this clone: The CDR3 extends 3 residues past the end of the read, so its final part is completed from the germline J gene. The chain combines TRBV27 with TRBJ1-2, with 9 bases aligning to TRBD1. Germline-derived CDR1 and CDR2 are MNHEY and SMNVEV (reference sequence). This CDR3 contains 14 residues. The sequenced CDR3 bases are TGTGCCAGCAGGCGGGGACAGGGCATGTACGAC. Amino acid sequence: CASRRGQGMYD. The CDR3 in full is CASRRGQGMYDYTF.

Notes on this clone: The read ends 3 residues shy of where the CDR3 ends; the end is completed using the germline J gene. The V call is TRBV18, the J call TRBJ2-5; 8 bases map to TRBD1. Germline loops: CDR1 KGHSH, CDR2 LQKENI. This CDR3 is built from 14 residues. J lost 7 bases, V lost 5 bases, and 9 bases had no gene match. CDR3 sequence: CASSSDRAGGTQYF. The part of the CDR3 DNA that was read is TGTGCCAGCTCATCGGACAGGGCAGGCGGGACC.

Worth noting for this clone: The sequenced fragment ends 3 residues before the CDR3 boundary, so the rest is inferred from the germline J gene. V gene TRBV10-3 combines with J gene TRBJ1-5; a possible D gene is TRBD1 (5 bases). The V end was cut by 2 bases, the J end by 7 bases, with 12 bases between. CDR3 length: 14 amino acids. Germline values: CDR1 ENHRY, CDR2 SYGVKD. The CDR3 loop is CAISEAWGEQPQHF. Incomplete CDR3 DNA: TGTGCCATCAGTGAGGCGTGGGGGGAACAGCCC.

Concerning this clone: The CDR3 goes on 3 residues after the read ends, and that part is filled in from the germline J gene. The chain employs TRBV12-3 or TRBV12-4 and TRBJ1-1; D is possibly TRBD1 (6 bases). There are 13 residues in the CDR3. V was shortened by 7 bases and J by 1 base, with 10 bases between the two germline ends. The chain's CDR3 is CASIEDRNTEAFF. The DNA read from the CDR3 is TGTGCCAGCATCGAGGACAGGAACACTGAA.

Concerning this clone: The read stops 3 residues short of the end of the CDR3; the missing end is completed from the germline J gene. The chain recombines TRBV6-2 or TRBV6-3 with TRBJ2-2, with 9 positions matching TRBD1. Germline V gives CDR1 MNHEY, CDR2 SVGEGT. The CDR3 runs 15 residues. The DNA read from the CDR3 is TGTGCCAGCATCAGTGCCGGGACAGGGAATGAAAAG. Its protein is CASISAGTGNEK. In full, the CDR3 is CASISAGTGNEKLFF.

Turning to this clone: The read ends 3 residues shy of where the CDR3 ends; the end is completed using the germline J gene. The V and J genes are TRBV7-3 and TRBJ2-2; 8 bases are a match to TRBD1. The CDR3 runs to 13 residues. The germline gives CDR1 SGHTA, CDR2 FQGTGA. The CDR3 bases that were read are TGTGCCAGCAGCCCTGACAGGGGCGAAAAG. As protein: CASSPDRGEK. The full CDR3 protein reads CASSPDRGEKLFF.

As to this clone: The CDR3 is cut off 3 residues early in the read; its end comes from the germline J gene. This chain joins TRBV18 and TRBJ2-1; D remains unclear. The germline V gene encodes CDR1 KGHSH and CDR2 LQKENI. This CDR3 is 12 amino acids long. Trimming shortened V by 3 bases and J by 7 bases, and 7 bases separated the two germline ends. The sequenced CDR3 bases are TGTGCCAGCTCACCCTACAGTAATGAG. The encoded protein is CASSPYSNE. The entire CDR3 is CASSPYSNEQFF.

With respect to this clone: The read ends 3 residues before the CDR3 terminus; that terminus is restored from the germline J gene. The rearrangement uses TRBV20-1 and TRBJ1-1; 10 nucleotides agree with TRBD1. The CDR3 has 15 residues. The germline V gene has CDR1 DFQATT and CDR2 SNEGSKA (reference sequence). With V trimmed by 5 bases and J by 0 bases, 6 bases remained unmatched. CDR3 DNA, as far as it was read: TGCAGTGCTCGAAGACAGGGGGCTATGAACACTGAA. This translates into CSARRQGAMNTE. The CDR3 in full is CSARRQGAMNTEAFF.

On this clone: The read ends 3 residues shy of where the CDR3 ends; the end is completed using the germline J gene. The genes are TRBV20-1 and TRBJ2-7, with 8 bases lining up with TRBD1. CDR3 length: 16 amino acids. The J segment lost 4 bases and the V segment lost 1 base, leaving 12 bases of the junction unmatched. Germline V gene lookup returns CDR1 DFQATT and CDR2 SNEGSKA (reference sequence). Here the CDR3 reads CSARASQGAHPYEQYF. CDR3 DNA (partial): TGCAGTGCTAGAGCCTCTCAGGGGGCTCACCCTTACGAG.

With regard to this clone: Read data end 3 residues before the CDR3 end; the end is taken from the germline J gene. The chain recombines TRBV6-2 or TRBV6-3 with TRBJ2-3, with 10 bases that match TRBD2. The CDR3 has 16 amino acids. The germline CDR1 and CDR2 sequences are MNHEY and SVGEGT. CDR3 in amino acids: CASSFIAGGEGETQYF. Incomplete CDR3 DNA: TGTGCCAGCAGTTTCATAGCGGGGGGCGAGGGAGAGACG.

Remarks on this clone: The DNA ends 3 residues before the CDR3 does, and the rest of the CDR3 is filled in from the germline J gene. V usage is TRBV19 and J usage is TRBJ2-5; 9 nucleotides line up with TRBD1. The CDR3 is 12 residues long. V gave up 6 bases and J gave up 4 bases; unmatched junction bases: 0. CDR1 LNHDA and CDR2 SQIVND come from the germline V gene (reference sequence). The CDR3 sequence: CASRDRGETQYF. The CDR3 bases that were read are TGTGCCAGTAGGGACAGGGGAGAGACC.

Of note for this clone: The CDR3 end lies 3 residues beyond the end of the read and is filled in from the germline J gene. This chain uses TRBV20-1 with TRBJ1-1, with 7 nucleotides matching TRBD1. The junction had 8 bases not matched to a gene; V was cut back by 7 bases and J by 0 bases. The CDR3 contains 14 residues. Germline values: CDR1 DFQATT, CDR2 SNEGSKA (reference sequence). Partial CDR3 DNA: TGCAGTGGAGAGACAGGGACCATGAACACTGAA. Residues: CSGETGTMNTE. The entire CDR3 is CSGETGTMNTEAFF.

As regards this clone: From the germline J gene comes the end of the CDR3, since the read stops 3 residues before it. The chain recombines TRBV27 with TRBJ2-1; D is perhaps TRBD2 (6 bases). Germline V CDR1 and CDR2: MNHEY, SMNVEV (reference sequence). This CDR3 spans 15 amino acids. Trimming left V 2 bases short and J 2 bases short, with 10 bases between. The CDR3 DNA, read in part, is TGTGCCAGCAGTTTAAGGAGGGGTACCTACAATGAG. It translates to CASSLRRGTYNE. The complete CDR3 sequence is CASSLRRGTYNEQFF.